A selection of T cell receptor beta chains follows, all from one sample in a study of beta chain features in type 1 diabetes. Method: immunoSEQ multiplex PCR; TCRdb's copy keeps in-frame clones and lacks some. The sample comprises about 350,000 clones, 15% to 20% of which are singletons, and 0.044% rests with the top ten. What was sequenced was naive CD4+ T cells from blood. The receptors originated from a woman younger than 30 in good health. CDR3s include the opening cysteine and the closing phenylalanine or tryptophan. A D gene is named only where the DNA matches it firmly. The listing skips clone size in some rows; elsewhere it reads once, few, many or a size class.

TRBV5-4,TRBJ2-3,few,NA,TGTGCCAGCAGCTTGGACTCTAGCACAGATACGCAGTATTTT,CASSLDSSTDTQYF
TRBV7-2,TRBJ1-4,NA,TRBD1,TGTGCCAGCAGCTGGGACAGGACGAATGAAAAACTGTTTTTT,CASSWDRTNEKLFF
TRBV6-6,TRBJ2-7,NA,NA,TGTGCCAGCAGTTATCAATACGAGCAGTACTTC,CASSYQYEQYF
TRBV6-5,TRBJ2-7,few,TRBD2,TGTGCCAGCAGTTACTCCCTAGCGGGGGCCTACGAGCAGTACTTC,CASSYSLAGAYEQYF
TRBV7-9,TRBJ2-7,NA,TRBD2,TGTGCCAGCAGCCTCGGACTAGCGGAATTCTACGAGCAGTACTTC,CASSLGLAEFYEQYF
TRBV6-5,TRBJ1-2,NA,NA,TGTGCCAGCAGTTACTCGAGTGGTGTCGGCTATGGCTACACCTTC,CASSYSSGVGYGYTF
TRBV9,TRBJ2-1,NA,TRBD2,TGTGCCAGCAGCGTGGCCGGGACTAGCCTTTTATACAATGAGCAGTTCTTC,CASSVAGTSLLYNEQFF
TRBV5-1,TRBJ2-7,NA,NA,TGCGCCAGCAGCTTGAGTACCGGCTACGAGCAGTACTTC,CASSLSTGYEQYF
TRBV4-2,TRBJ2-1,NA,TRBD2,TGTGCCAGCAGCCAAGAAGGCGGGAGGGCCTACAATGAGCAGTTCTTC,CASSQEGGRAYNEQFF
TRBV18,TRBJ2-7,NA,NA,TGTGCCAGCTCACCTGCTGCGCAGGGGAACTACGAGCAGTACTTC,CASSPAAQGNYEQYF
TRBV7-8,TRBJ1-5,few,NA,TGTGCCAGCAGCATCTGGACAGAACCCACGAGGCAGCCCCAGCATTTT,CASSIWTEPTRQPQHF
TRBV10-3,TRBJ2-1,few,NA,TGTGCCATCAGCGGGGGTTATGAGCAGTTCTTC,CAISGGYEQFF
TRBV29-1,TRBJ2-5,NA,NA,TGCAGCCTGAATGGAGGGTCCCAAGAGACCCAGTACTTC,CSLNGGSQETQYF
TRBV30,TRBJ2-7,NA,NA,TGTGCCTGGAGCACAGCGGTTGGGAACGAGCAGTACTTC,CAWSTAVGNEQYF
TRBV4-2,TRBJ2-5,NA,TRBD2,TGTGCCAGCAGCCAAGAACTAGCGGGAGGTGCAGAGACCCAGTACTTC,CASSQELAGGAETQYF
TRBV9,TRBJ2-6,few,NA,TGTGCCAGCAGCGATATCTCTAGCTCTGGGGCCAACGTCCTGACTTTC,CASSDISSSGANVLTF
TRBV7-9,TRBJ1-3,NA,NA,TGTGCCAGCAGCTTAGCCCCCGGGACAACTATGATAGACACCATATATTTT,CASSLAPGTTMIDTIYF
TRBV11-3,TRBJ2-1,NA,NA,TGTGCCAGCAGGCGCCCGGGGGCCTACAATGAGCAGTTCTTC,CASRRPGAYNEQFF
TRBV29-1,TRBJ2-7,few,NA,TGCAGCGTTGAGTCTAGCGCTAGCTACGAGCAGTACTTC,CSVESSASYEQYF
TRBV18,TRBJ2-7,few,NA,TGTGCCAGCTCACCACCTGTCAACAGGGTCGAGCAGTACTTC,CASSPPVNRVEQYF
TRBV6-5,TRBJ2-3,NA,NA,TGTGCCAGCAGTGTGGCAGGAGGAACAGATACGCAGTATTTT,CASSVAGGTDTQYF
TRBV2,TRBJ2-3,NA,NA,TGTGCCAGCACGTCTAGCGCAGATACGCAGTATTTT,CASTSSADTQYF
TRBV9,TRBJ2-1,NA,TRBD2,TGTGCCAGTGGGGGGTTCAGCGGGAGGGGCAATGAGCAGTTCTTC,CASGGFSGRGNEQFF
TRBV5-1,TRBJ2-7,few,TRBD1,TGCGCCAGCAGCCCGGGACAGGGGCGATACGAGCAGTACTTC,CASSPGQGRYEQYF
TRBV11-2,TRBJ1-1,NA,TRBD1,TGTGCCAGCAGCTCCTACAGGGGAGAAGCTTTCTTT,CASSSYRGEAFF
TRBV29-1,TRBJ1-2,few,TRBD1,TGCAGCGTCTCCGGGACAGGGGATGGATATGGCTACACCTTC,CSVSGTGDGYGYTF
TRBV5-1,TRBJ2-5,NA,NA,TGCGCCAGCAGCGAGGGAATGTACCAAGAGACCCAGTACTTC,CASSEGMYQETQYF
TRBV4-1,TRBJ2-7,few,NA,TGCGCCAGCAGCCAAGATTTCAATAATCGGGAGCAGTACTTC,CASSQDFNNREQYF
TRBV19,TRBJ2-7,NA,TRBD2,TGTGCCAGTAGTATTCGGCAGCGGGGGGCCCAGCAACCCTACGAGCAGTACTTC,CASSIRQRGAQQPYEQYF
TRBV7-2,TRBJ1-1,few,NA,TGTGCCAGCAGCCCGGACAGTGAAGCTTTCTTT,CASSPDSEAFF
TRBV19,TRBJ1-1,NA,TRBD1,TGTGCCAGTAGTACCCCGGGACAGGCCAACACTGAAGCTTTCTTT,CASSTPGQANTEAFF
TRBV4-1,TRBJ2-7,NA,NA,TGCGCCAGCAGCCAAGATCAATCCAACGAGCAGTACTTC,CASSQDQSNEQYF
TRBV5-1,TRBJ1-1,few,TRBD1,TGCGCCAGCAGCTTTACGGGACAGGGGCTTACTGAAGCTTTCTTT,CASSFTGQGLTEAFF
TRBV21-1,TRBJ1-1,NA,NA,TGTGCCAGCAGCGCACAGGGGGTGAGTTTCTACACTGAAGCTTTCTTT,CASSAQGVSFYTEAFF
TRBV18,TRBJ2-2,few,TRBD2,TGTGCCAGCTCACCACCCCCTCGACTAGCGCCCGGGGAGCTGTTTTTT,CASSPPPRLAPGELFF
TRBV30,TRBJ1-1,NA,NA,TGTGCCTGGAGCAAGCTACTGAACACTGAAGCTTTCTTT,CAWSKLLNTEAFF
TRBV11-3,TRBJ2-1,NA,TRBD1,TGTGCCAGCAGCTTAACCGGGACAGCTCACAATGAGCAGTTCTTC,CASSLTGTAHNEQFF
TRBV7-2,TRBJ1-2,few,NA,TGTGCCAGCAGCTCCCAGGGTGGCTACACCTTC,CASSSQGGYTF
TRBV30,TRBJ1-5,NA,NA,TGTGCCTCAGGCAGGACAGGCAATCAGCCCCAGCATTTT,CASGRTGNQPQHF
TRBV19,TRBJ1-2,NA,TRBD1,TGTGCCAGTATGATCCCCGGGACAGGAGACCACTACACCTTC,CASMIPGTGDHYTF
TRBV29-1,TRBJ2-7,NA,NA,TGCAGCGTGGTCATAACCGGGGACTTGGAGCAGTACTTC,CSVVITGDLEQYF
TRBV18,TRBJ2-2,NA,NA,TGTGCCAGCTCACCAAGAGGGAGCCTCGAGAGGGAGCTGTTTTTT,CASSPRGSLERELFF
TRBV30,TRBJ1-1,NA,NA,TGTGCCTGGAGTGCTCGTGAAGGACTTGAAGCTTTCTTT,CAWSAREGLEAFF
TRBV30,TRBJ1-2,NA,TRBD1,TGTGCCTGGAGTACAGGGGATGGCTACACCTTC,CAWSTGDGYTF
TRBV7-2,TRBJ2-7,NA,TRBD2,TGTGCCAGCAGCCTAGCGGAGAGCTCCTACGAGCAGTACTTC,CASSLAESSYEQYF
TRBV11-2,TRBJ2-7,few,TRBD2,TGTGCCAGCAGCTTAGAAACGGGGGGCTACGAGCAGTACTTC,CASSLETGGYEQYF
TRBV30,TRBJ2-7,NA,NA,TGTGCCTGGAGTGTGAGGACTCCCTACGAGCAGTACTTC,CAWSVRTPYEQYF
TRBV6-5,TRBJ2-3,few,TRBD2,TGTGCCAGCAGTCCCCGAGGGAGGGGTACAGATACGCAGTATTTT,CASSPRGRGTDTQYF
TRBV29-1,TRBJ1-2,NA,NA,TGCAGCGTTGAAGAAGCTGCATGGGCTGGGCCCGGCTTC,CSVEEAAWAGPGF
TRBV18,TRBJ2-7,NA,NA,TGTGCCAGCTCCCCCGCGGGATGGAACGAGCAGTACTTC,CASSPAGWNEQYF
TRBV18,TRBJ2-7,NA,NA,TGTGCCAGCTCACCATTGGCAGGGACCTACGAGCAGTACTTC,CASSPLAGTYEQYF
TRBV6-5,TRBJ2-2,NA,TRBD2,TGTGCCAGCAGGGGGGGACTAGCTACCGGGGAGCTGTTTTTT,CASRGGLATGELFF
TRBV30,TRBJ1-1,few,NA,TGTGCCTGGAGTGTAGGGGCAAACACTGAAGCTTTCTTT,CAWSVGANTEAFF
TRBV30,TRBJ2-7,NA,NA,TGTGCCTGGAGCCGAGACGAGCAGTACTTC,CAWSRDEQYF
TRBV15,TRBJ2-3,NA,TRBD2,TGTGCCACCAGAAGAGGGGGACTAGCGGGGTCAGATACGCAGTATTTT,CATRRGGLAGSDTQYF
TRBV4-1,TRBJ1-2,NA,TRBD1,TGCGCCAGCAGCCAAGTCGAGGGGGCGGACTATGGCTACACCTTC,CASSQVEGADYGYTF